This T cell receptor beta chain was sequenced during a study of cytomegalovirus exposure and HLA in healthy donors. Whole-study results and caveats: According to a later analysis, most TCR beta chains associated with CMV appeared HLA-restricted.

To note about this clone: The antigen is undetermined.

Vbeta (60) and Jbeta (13) primers were used in the PCR. Clones were read by immunoSEQ multiplex PCR, and TCRdb kept only the in-frame ones, dropping some. The data hold 210,000 or so clones, with around 73% observed a single time. J gave up 1 base and V 7 bases, and 4 bases lay outside the gene matches. The CDR3 contains 14 residues. Germline V gene sequence: CDR1 MNHNS, CDR2 SASEGT. This chain connects TRBV6-1 to TRBJ2-7; 10 nucleotides agree with TRBD1. The sequence came from a woman aged 25 to 39 in good health and CMV-seropositive. Sequenced material: PBMCs. CDR3 amino acids: CASTRDRGSYEQYF. CDR3 nucleotides: TGTGCCAGCACCCGGGACAGGGGTTCCTACGAGCAGTACTTC.